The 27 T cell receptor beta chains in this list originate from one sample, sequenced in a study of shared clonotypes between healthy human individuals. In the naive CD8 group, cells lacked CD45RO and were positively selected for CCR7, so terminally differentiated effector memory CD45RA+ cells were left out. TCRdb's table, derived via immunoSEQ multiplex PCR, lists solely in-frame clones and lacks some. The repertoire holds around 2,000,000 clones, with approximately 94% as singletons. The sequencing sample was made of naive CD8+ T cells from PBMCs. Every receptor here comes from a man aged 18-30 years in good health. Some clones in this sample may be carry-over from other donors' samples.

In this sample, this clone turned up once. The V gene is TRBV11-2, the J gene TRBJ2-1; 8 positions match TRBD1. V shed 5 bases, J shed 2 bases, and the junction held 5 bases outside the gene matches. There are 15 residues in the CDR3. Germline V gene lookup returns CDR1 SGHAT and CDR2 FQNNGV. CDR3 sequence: CASSIGQGTYNEQFF. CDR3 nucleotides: TGTGCCAGCAGCATCGGACAGGGAACCTACAATGAGCAGTTCTTC.

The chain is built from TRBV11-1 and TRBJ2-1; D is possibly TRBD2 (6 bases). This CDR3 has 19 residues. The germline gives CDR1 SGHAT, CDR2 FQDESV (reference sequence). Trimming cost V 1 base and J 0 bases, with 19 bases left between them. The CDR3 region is CASSLGTLAGVSSYNEQFF. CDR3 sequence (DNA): TGTGCCAGCAGCTTAGGTACACTAGCTGGGGTTAGCTCCTACAATGAGCAGTTCTTC.

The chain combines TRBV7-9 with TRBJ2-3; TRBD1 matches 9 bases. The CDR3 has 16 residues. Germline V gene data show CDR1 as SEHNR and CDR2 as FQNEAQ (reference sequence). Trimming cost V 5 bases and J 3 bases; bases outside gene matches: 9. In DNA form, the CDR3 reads TGTGCCAGCAGCCCGGACAGGGGTTGGGGAACAGATACGCAGTATTTT. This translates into CASSPDRGWGTDTQYF.

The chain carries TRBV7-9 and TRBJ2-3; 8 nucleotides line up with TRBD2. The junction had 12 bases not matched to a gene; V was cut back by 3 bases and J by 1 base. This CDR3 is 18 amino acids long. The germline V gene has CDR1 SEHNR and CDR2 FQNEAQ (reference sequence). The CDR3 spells CASSLKVDLAGGTDTQYF. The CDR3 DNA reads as TGTGCCAGCAGCTTGAAGGTGGATCTAGCGGGTGGCACAGATACGCAGTATTTT.

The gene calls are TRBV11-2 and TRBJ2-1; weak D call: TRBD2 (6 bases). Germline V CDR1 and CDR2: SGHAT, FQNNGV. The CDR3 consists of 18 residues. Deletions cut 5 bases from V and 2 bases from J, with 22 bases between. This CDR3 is CASSPNLAGTSPYNEQFF. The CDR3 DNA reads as TGTGCCAGCAGCCCCAATCTCGCGGGAACGTCCCCCTACAATGAGCAGTTCTTC.

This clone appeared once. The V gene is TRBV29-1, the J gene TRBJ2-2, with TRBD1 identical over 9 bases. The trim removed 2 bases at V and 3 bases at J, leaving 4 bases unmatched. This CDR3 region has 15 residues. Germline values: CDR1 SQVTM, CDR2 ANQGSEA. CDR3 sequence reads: CSVELWTGDTGELFF. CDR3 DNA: TGCAGCGTTGAACTCTGGACAGGGGACACCGGGGAGCTGTTTTTT.

The CDR3 coding sequence is TGTGCCAGCAGTGAAGCTGGACTAGCCCTTGACGAGCAGTACTTC. Translated, it gives CASSEAGLALDEQYF. V and J are TRBV6-1 and TRBJ2-7, with 8 positions matching TRBD2. Unmatched junction bases numbered 6, after V lost 0 bases and J lost 5 bases. CDR1 is MNHNS and CDR2 is SASEGT in the germline V gene. This CDR3 is built from 15 residues.

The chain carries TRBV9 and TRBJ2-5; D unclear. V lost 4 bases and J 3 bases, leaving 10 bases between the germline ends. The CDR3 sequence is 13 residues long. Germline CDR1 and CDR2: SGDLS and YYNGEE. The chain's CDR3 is CASSLHPKETQYF. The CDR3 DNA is TGTGCCAGCAGCCTCCACCCTAAAGAGACCCAGTACTTC.

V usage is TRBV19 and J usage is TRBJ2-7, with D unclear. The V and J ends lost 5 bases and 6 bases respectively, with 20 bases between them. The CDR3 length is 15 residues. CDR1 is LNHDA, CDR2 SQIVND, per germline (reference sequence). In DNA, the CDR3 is TGTGCCAGTAGTTTCGCCCCCGGGTCCCTCTTCGAGCAGTACTTC. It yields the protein CASSFAPGSLFEQYF.

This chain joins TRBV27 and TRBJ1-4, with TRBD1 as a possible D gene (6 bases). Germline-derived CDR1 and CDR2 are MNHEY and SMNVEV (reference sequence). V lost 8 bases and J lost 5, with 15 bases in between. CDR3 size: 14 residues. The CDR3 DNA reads TGTGCCAGCGGAACCGGGACACTGAATGAAAAACTGTTTTTT. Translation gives CASGTGTLNEKLFF.

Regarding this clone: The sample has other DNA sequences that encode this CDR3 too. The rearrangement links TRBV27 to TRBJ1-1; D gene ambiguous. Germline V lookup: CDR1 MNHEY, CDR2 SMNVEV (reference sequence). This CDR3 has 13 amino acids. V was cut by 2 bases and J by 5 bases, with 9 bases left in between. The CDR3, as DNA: TGTGCCAGCAGTTTAGGGCTCCTTACTGAAGCTTTCTTT. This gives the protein CASSLGLLTEAFF.

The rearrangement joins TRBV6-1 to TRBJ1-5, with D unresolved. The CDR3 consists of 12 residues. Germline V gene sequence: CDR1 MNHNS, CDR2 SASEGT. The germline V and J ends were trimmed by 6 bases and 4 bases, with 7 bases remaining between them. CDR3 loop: CASSPLNQPQHF. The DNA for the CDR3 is TGTGCCAGCAGCCCCCTAAATCAGCCCCAGCATTTT.

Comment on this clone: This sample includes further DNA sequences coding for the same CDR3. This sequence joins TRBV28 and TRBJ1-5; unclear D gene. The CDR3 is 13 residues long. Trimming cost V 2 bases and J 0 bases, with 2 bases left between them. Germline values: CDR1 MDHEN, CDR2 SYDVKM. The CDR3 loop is CASSLSSNQPQHF. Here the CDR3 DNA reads TGTGCCAGCAGTTTAAGTAGCAATCAGCCCCAGCATTTT.

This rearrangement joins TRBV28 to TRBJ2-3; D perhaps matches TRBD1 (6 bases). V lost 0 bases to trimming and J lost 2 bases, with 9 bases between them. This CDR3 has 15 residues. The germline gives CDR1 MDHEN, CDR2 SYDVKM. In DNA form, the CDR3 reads TGTGCCAGCAGTTTATGGCCAGGGGCCACAGATACGCAGTATTTT. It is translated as CASSLWPGATDTQYF.

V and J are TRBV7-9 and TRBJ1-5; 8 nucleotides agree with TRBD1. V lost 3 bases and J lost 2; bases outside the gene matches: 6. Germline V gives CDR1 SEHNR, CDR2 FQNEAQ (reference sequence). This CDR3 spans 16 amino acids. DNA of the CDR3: TGTGCCAGCAGCTTCGGTGGACAGGGTCGCAATCAGCCCCAGCATTTT. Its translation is CASSFGGQGRNQPQHF. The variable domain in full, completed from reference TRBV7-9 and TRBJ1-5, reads DTGVSQNPRHKITKRGQNVTFRCDPISEHNRLYWYRQTLGQGPEFLTYFQNEAQLEKSRLLSDRFSAERPKGSFSTLEIQRTEQGDSAMYLCASSFGGQGRNQPQHFGDGTRLSIL.

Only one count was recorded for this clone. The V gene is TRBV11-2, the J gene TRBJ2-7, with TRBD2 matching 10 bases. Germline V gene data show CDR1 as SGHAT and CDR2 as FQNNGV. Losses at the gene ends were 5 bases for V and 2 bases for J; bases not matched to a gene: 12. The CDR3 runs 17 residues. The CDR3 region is CASSPRASGRLAYEQYF. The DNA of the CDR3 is TGTGCCAGCAGCCCCCGGGCTAGCGGGAGATTGGCCTACGAGCAGTACTTC.

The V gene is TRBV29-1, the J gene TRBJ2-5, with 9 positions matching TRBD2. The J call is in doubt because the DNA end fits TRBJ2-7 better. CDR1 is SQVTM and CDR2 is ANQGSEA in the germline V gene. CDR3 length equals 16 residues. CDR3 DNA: TGCAGCGTTGAAGATCTGAGTAGCGGGAGCTCCTACGAGCAGTACTTC. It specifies CSVEDLSSGSSYEQYF.

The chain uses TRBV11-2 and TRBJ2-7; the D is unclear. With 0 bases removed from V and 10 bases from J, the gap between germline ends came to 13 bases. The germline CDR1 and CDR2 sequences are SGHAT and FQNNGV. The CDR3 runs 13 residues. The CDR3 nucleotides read TGTGCCAGCAGCTTAGATGGCACGGATCCCCAGTACTTC. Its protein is CASSLDGTDPQYF.

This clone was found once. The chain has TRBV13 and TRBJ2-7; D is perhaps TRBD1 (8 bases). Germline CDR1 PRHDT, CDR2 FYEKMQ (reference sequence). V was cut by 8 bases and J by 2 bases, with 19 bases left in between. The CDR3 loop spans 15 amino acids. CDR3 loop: CASRPRGGQAYEQYF. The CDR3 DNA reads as TGTGCCAGCCGCCCGCGCGGGGGACAGGCCTACGAGCAGTACTTC.

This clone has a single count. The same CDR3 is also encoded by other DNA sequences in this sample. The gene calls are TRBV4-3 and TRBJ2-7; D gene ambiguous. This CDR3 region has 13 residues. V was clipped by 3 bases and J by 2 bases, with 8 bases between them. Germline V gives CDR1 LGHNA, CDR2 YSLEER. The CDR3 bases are TGCGCCAGCAGCCAGGGCCGAACCTACGAGCAGTACTTC. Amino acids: CASSQGRTYEQYF.

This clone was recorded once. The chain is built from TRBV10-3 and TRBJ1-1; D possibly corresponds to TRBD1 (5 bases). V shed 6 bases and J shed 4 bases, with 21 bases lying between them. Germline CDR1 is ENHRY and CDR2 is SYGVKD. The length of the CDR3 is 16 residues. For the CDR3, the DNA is TGTGCCATCAGGAAGTTGGGGGAAAAAGGGACCACTGAAGCTTTCTTT. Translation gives CAIRKLGEKGTTEAFF.

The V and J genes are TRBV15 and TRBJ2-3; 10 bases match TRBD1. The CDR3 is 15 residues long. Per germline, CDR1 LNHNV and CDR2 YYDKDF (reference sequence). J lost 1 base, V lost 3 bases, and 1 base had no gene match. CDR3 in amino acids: CATSRTGGGTDTQYF. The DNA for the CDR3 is TGTGCCACCAGCAGGACAGGGGGCGGCACAGATACGCAGTATTTT.

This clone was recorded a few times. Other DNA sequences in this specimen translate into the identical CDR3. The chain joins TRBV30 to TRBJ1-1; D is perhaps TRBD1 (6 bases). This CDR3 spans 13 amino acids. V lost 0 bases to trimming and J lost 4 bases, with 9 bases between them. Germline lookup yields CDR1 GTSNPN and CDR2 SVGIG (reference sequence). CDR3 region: CAWSVGGGTEAFF. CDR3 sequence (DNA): TGTGCCTGGAGTGTTGGAGGGGGCACTGAAGCTTTCTTT.

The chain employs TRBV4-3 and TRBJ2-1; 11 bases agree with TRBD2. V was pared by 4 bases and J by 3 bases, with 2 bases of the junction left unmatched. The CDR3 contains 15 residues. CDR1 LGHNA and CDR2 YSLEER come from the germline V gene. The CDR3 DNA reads TGCGCCAGCAGCCTGGGACTAGCGGACTACAATGAGCAGTTCTTC. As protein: CASSLGLADYNEQFF.

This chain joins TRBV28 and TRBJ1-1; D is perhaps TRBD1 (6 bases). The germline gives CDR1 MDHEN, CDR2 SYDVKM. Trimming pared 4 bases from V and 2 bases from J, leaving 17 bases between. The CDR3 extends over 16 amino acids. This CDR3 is CASSSQPPGANTEAFF. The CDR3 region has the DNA TGTGCCAGCAGTTCTCAACCTCCGGGGGCTAACACTGAAGCTTTCTTT.

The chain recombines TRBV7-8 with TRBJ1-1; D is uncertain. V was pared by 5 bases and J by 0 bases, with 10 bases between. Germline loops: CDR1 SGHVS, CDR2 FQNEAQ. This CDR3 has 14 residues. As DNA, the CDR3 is TGTGCCAGCAGCCCGGCCAGGTTGAACACTGAAGCTTTCTTT. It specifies CASSPARLNTEAFF.

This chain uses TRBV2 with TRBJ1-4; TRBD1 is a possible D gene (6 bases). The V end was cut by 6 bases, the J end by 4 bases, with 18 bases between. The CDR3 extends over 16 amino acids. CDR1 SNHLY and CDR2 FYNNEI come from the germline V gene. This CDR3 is CASRRGAVALNEKLFF. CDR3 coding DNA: TGTGCCAGCAGAAGGGGGGCCGTGGCCCTTAATGAAAAACTGTTTTTT.